Each of the 29 T cell receptor beta chains below was sequenced from the same sample in a study of T cell changes during pregnancy in multiple sclerosis. Profiling relied on immunoSEQ multiplex PCR, and the TCRdb table lists in-frame clones only, not all of them. The sample holds about 48,000 clones; about nine tenths are singletons and the top ten take roughly 1.2%. Sequencing used CD4+ T cells from peripheral blood mononuclear cells, obtained in the second trimester of pregnancy. The receptors here all came from a female donor with multiple sclerosis, enrolled in a pregnancy study.

The gene calls are TRBV7-2 and TRBJ1-1; TRBD1 is a possible D gene (5 bases). The CDR3 consists of 16 residues. Germline values: CDR1 SGHTA, CDR2 FQGNSA. V dropped 4 bases and J dropped 1 base, with 16 bases sitting between them. DNA of the CDR3: TGTGCCAGCAGCTCCAGGGTGTCGGCTTCGAACACTGAAGCTTTCTTT. This translates into CASSSRVSASNTEAFF.

J is TRBJ2-1 and V is TRBV7-2, with TRBD2 identical over 8 bases. Per the germline V gene, CDR1 is SGHTA and CDR2 is FQGNSA. V lost 3 bases and J lost 10; bases outside the gene matches: 11. The CDR3 is made up of 15 amino acids. In nucleotides, the CDR3 is TGTGCCAGCAGCTTGAGCGGGAGTACCCTTCTGGAGCAGTTCTTC. Translating gives CASSLSGSTLLEQFF.

V gene TRBV10-1 combines with J gene TRBJ2-3; the match to TRBD2 covers 9 bases. CDR1 and CDR2 from the germline V gene are WNHNN and SYGVQD (reference sequence). The CDR3 sequence is 16 residues long. The ends lost 2 bases at V and 4 bases at J; junction bases unmatched: 7. CDR3 in DNA: TGCGCCAGCAGTGAGGGTCCCAGACTAGCGGCAGATACGCAGTATTTT. The encoded protein is CASSEGPRLAADTQYF.

The chain carries TRBV2 and TRBJ2-7; 13 bases align to TRBD2. Germline CDR1 and CDR2: SNHLY and FYNNEI. This CDR3 spans 17 amino acids. V trimming: 6 bases; J trimming: 1 base; junction bases outside the gene matches: 9. The CDR3 reads CASRTPGLAGISYEQYF. The CDR3 DNA sequence: TGTGCCAGCAGGACCCCGGGACTAGCGGGAATTTCCTACGAGCAGTACTTC. The full variable domain, completed using reference TRBV2 and TRBJ2-7, is EPEVTQTPSHQVTQMGQEVILRCVPISNHLYFYWYRQILGQKVEFLVSFYNNEISEKSEIFDDQFSVERPDGSNFTLKIRSTKLEDSAMYFCASRTPGLAGISYEQYFGPGTRLTVT.

The gene calls are TRBV30 and TRBJ1-5; 10 bases are shared with TRBD1. V gave up 3 bases and J gave up 0 bases; unmatched junction bases: 5. This CDR3 contains 16 residues. In germline, CDR1 is GTSNPN, CDR2 SVGIG (reference sequence). The CDR3 sequence is CAWRATGGSSNQPQHF. In nucleotides, the CDR3 is TGTGCCTGGAGGGCGACAGGGGGCTCTAGCAATCAGCCCCAGCATTTT.

V is TRBV6-5 and J is TRBJ2-7; 7 positions match TRBD1. V lost 5 bases to trimming and J lost 3 bases; unmatched junction nucleotides: 7. CDR1 is MNHEY, CDR2 SVGAGI, per germline. This CDR3 is built from 14 residues. The CDR3 region has the DNA TGTGCCAGCAGTACTAACCGGGACAGCTACGAGCAGTACTTC. It encodes CASSTNRDSYEQYF.

The CDR3 coding sequence is TGTGCCAGCAGTGACTATTCAGGCAGTGGCTACACCTTC. Translation gives CASSDYSGSGYTF. The chain carries TRBV6-4 and TRBJ1-2; D is uncertain. In germline, CDR1 is MRHNA, CDR2 SNTAGT. The CDR3 covers 13 residues. Trimming shortened V by 1 base and J by 7 bases, and 10 bases separated the two germline ends.

The chain couples TRBV7-8 to TRBJ1-1; D is uncertain. Germline CDR1 and CDR2: SGHVS and FQNEAQ. The CDR3 sequence is 13 residues long. V lost 1 base, J lost 1 base, and 4 bases lay in between. The CDR3 bases are TGTGCCAGCAGCTTAGACTCGAACACTGAAGCTTTCTTT. It codes for CASSLDSNTEAFF.

The CDR3 reads CSVEASGITDTQYF. CDR3 coding DNA: TGCAGCGTTGAGGCTAGCGGTATCACAGATACGCAGTATTTT. The J gene is TRBJ2-3, the V gene TRBV29-1; 7 nucleotides line up with TRBD2. CDR1 is SQVTM and CDR2 is ANQGSEA in the germline V gene. The CDR3 runs 14 residues. Trimming cost V 3 bases and J 2 bases; bases outside gene matches: 5.

This clone occurred a few times. The chain employs TRBV28 and TRBJ2-6, with D perhaps TRBD1 (5 bases). The V and J ends lost 4 bases and 2 bases respectively, with 9 bases between them. The CDR3 runs 15 residues. The germline V gene encodes CDR1 MDHEN and CDR2 SYDVKM. Here the CDR3 reads CASSWQGAGANVLTF. CDR3 DNA: TGTGCCAGCAGTTGGCAGGGTGCTGGGGCCAACGTCCTGACTTTC.

This chain uses TRBV2 with TRBJ1-2; TRBD1 matches at 9 bases. The CDR3 covers 14 residues. V lost 5 bases to trimming and J lost 6 bases; unmatched junction nucleotides: 7. In germline, CDR1 is SNHLY, CDR2 FYNNEI. CDR3 in amino acids: CASSSGTGTNGYTF. In DNA form, the CDR3 reads TGTGCCAGCAGTTCCGGGACAGGGACTAATGGCTACACCTTC.

The rearrangement links TRBV5-6 to TRBJ2-5, with D possibly being TRBD1 (6 bases). Per germline, CDR1 SGHDT and CDR2 YYEEEE. V shed 3 bases and J shed 1 base, with 19 bases lying between them. CDR3 length: 17 amino acids. The CDR3 reads CASSWGPAGVLQETQYF. CDR3 DNA: TGTGCCAGCAGCTGGGGCCCGGCAGGGGTCCTCCAAGAGACCCAGTACTTC.

This chain connects TRBV4-1 to TRBJ2-5; TRBD1 aligns across 9 bases. The CDR3 sequence is 15 residues long. Germline-derived CDR1 and CDR2 are MGHRA and YSYEKL. V lost 1 base to trimming and J lost 5 bases; unmatched junction nucleotides: 5. The CDR3 sequence is CASSQGGQGTETQYF. CDR3 nucleotide sequence: TGCGCCAGCAGCCAAGGAGGACAGGGGACGGAGACCCAGTACTTC.

This chain connects TRBV19 to TRBJ1-1; no definite D call. The CDR3 consists of 14 residues. The germline gives CDR1 LNHDA, CDR2 SQIVND (reference sequence). V lost 8 bases, J lost 0 bases, and 13 bases lay in between. The DNA of the CDR3 is TGTGCCAGTCAGCCAGGCGACCTGAACACTGAAGCTTTCTTT. This gives the protein CASQPGDLNTEAFF.

This clone was counted between two and nine times. This chain links TRBV6-6 with TRBJ1-1; 7 bases fit TRBD1. V shed 6 bases and J 11 bases; nucleotides not matched to a gene: 6. The germline V gene has CDR1 MNHNY and CDR2 SVGAGI (reference sequence). This CDR3 region has 11 residues. CDR3 sequence: CASRTTGRAFF. Written as DNA, the CDR3 is TGTGCCAGCAGGACGACAGGGAGGGCTTTCTTT.

The rearrangement joins TRBV6-1 to TRBJ1-2, with unresolved D. The length of the CDR3 is 15 residues. V shed 2 bases and J shed 0 bases, with 10 bases lying between them. Germline V gene sequence: CDR1 MNHNS, CDR2 SASEGT. DNA for the CDR3: TGTGCCAGCAGTGAATCGCAGGCCTCTAACTATGGCTACACCTTC. Encoded protein: CASSESQASNYGYTF.

V and J are TRBV6-1 and TRBJ1-6; 7 bases are a match to TRBD1. Per the germline V gene, CDR1 is MNHNS and CDR2 is SASEGT. This CDR3 is built from 15 residues. V lost 10 bases, J lost 8 bases, and 14 bases stayed unmatched. CDR3 nucleotides: TGTGCCACCACACTTACCCAGGGGGGCGATTCACCCCTCCACTTT. It translates to CATTLTQGGDSPLHF.

Comment on this clone: This specimen includes other DNA sequences encoding the same CDR3. The chain has TRBV6-1 and TRBJ2-7; 7 bases are a match to TRBD1. The CDR3 runs to 14 residues. The trim removed 7 bases at V and 3 bases at J, leaving 9 bases unmatched. Germline V CDR1 and CDR2: MNHNS, SASEGT. CDR3 DNA sequence: TGTGCCAGCACCTTCCGGGACAGCTACTACGAGCAGTACTTC. The encoded protein is CASTFRDSYYEQYF.

The J gene is TRBJ2-7, the V gene TRBV9, with 14 bases fitting TRBD2. The length of the CDR3 is 16 residues. V dropped 0 bases and J dropped 6; count of bases not matched to a gene: 5. Germline V gene lookup returns CDR1 SGDLS and CDR2 YYNGEE. CDR3 sequence (DNA): TGTGCCAGCAGCGTAGAGGGACTAGCGGGAGCCCCCGAGCAGTACTTC. This translates into CASSVEGLAGAPEQYF. The entire variable domain, with the rest obtained from reference TRBV9 and TRBJ2-7, is as follows: DSGVTQTPKHLITATGQRVTLRCSPRSGDLSVYWYQQSLDQGLQFLIQYYNGEERAKGNILERFSAQQFPDLHSELNLSSLELGDSALYFCASSVEGLAGAPEQYFGPGTRLTVT.

The J gene is TRBJ2-3, the V gene TRBV2; a possible D gene is TRBD2 (6 bases). CDR3 length: 15 amino acids. Trimming took off 7 bases at V and 0 bases at J, with 14 bases between the two ends. The germline V gene encodes CDR1 SNHLY and CDR2 FYNNEI. The CDR3 bases are TGTGCCAGCACCTGGGGACTCGCAAGCACAGATACGCAGTATTTT. It is translated as CASTWGLASTDTQYF.

In nucleotides, the CDR3 is TGCGCCAGCAGCTTGTCGACTAGCCTGTGGGAGACCCAGTACTTC. This codes for CASSLSTSLWETQYF. The rearrangement joins TRBV5-1 to TRBJ2-5; 7 positions agree with TRBD2. The CDR3 spans 15 residues. CDR1 and CDR2 (germline): SGHRS, YFSETQ. J was trimmed by 5 bases and V by 1 base; bases with no gene match: 8.

The chain joins TRBV10-2 to TRBJ2-7; D is ambiguous. Trimming removed 3 bases from V and 6 bases from J, with 6 bases in between. The germline gives CDR1 WSHSY, CDR2 SAAADI. CDR3 length equals 11 residues. In DNA, the CDR3 is TGCGCCAGCAGTGATAGGAGCGAGCAGTACTTC. As protein: CASSDRSEQYF.

This clone was picked up one time. The chain uses TRBV19 and TRBJ2-1; 8 bases match TRBD2. This CDR3 is built from 17 residues. Germline V gives CDR1 LNHDA, CDR2 SQIVND (reference sequence). V dropped 5 bases and J dropped 5; count of bases not matched to a gene: 14. The CDR3 DNA reads TGTGCCAGTAGTCGGCGAATCAGCGGGAGTGCTAACAATGAGCAGTTCTTC. As protein: CASSRRISGSANNEQFF.

This clone was seen a handful of times. V gene TRBV5-6 combines with J gene TRBJ1-1; D might be TRBD1 (5 bases). The V and J ends lost 2 bases and 7 bases respectively, with 21 bases between them. Germline V lookup: CDR1 SGHDT, CDR2 YYEEEE. CDR3 length: 16 amino acids. The CDR3 DNA reads TGTGCCAGCAGCTTTTGGGGGACTCACCAGGCGGGTGAAGCTTTCTTT. This gives the protein CASSFWGTHQAGEAFF.

In nucleotides, the CDR3 is TGTGCCAGCTCACCAGGACAGGATAATGGCTACACCTTC. Translating it yields CASSPGQDNGYTF. The chain carries TRBV18 and TRBJ1-2; 7 bases map to TRBD1. The CDR3 has 13 amino acids. Germline V gene data show CDR1 as KGHSH and CDR2 as LQKENI. J lost 6 bases, V lost 2 bases, and 3 bases had no gene match.

The rearrangement joins TRBV19 to TRBJ1-1, with TRBD1 matching over 9 bases. The CDR3 is 17 amino acids. The ends lost 1 base at V and 4 bases at J; junction bases unmatched: 10. CDR1 LNHDA and CDR2 SQIVND come from the germline V gene (reference sequence). The CDR3 is CASSIVGTGRMGTEAFF. The CDR3 DNA reads TGTGCCAGTAGTATAGTGGGGACAGGGAGAATGGGCACTGAAGCTTTCTTT.

The chain uses TRBV7-6 and TRBJ2-3; 7 bases are shared with TRBD2. Germline lookup yields CDR1 SGHVS and CDR2 FNYEAQ. CDR3 length: 17 residues. V shed 5 bases and J 4 bases; nucleotides not matched to a gene: 15. The CDR3 region has the DNA TGTGCCAGCAGCCCCCGGTGGCGGGGGATCCAACCAGATACGCAGTATTTT. Translating it yields CASSPRWRGIQPDTQYF. The whole variable domain, remainder taken from reference TRBV7-6 and TRBJ2-3, is GAGVSQSPRYKVTKRGQDVALRCDPISGHVSLYWYRQALGQGPEFLTYFNYEAQQDKSGLPNDRFSAERPEGSISTLTIQRTEQRDSAMYRCASSPRWRGIQPDTQYFGPGTRLTVL.

In its sample, this clone was seen a few times. The chain combines TRBV5-4 with TRBJ2-7; 9 positions agree with TRBD2. CDR1 and CDR2 (germline): SGHNT, YYREEE (reference sequence). V lost 1 base to trimming and J lost 3 bases; unmatched junction nucleotides: 5. The CDR3 extends over 15 amino acids. The CDR3 DNA is TGTGCCAGCAGCTTGCAGTCTAGCGGGGACTACGAGCAGTACTTC. Translating gives CASSLQSSGDYEQYF. The entire variable domain, with the rest obtained from reference TRBV5-4 and TRBJ2-7, is as follows: ETGVTQSPTHLIKTRGQQVTLRCSSQSGHNTVSWYQQALGQGPQFIFQYYREEENGRGNFPPRFSGLQFPNYSSELNVNALELDDSALYLCASSLQSSGDYEQYFGPGTRLTVT.

The CDR3 loop is CASSSRVQETQYF. The CDR3 DNA sequence: TGTGCCAGCTCATCCCGTGTCCAAGAGACCCAGTACTTC. The rearrangement links TRBV18 to TRBJ2-5; D gene ambiguous. Germline CDR1 reads KGHSH; CDR2 reads LQKENI. There are 13 residues in the CDR3. V shed 5 bases and J shed 1 base, with 8 bases lying between them.